Sequencing of this T cell receptor (beta chain) was carried out in a study of PD-L1 blockade in urothelial cancer. The time point is: pretreatment peripheral blood. Method: immunoSEQ multiplex PCR; TCRdb's copy keeps in-frame clones and lacks some. The sample records tens of thousands of clones, around 86% being singletons. Trimming at V came to 5 bases and at J to 1 base, leaving 8 bases not matched to a gene. The CDR3 has 16 amino acids. Germline CDR1 and CDR2: SGHKS and YYEKEE (reference sequence). The chain is built from TRBV5-5 and TRBJ1-1; the match to TRBD1 covers 10 bases. The material was PBMCs, obtained around atezolizumab (anti-PD-L1) treatment. The sequence derives from a man in his fifties or sixties with urothelial cancer. The CDR3 DNA is TGTGCCAGCAGTCGACAGGGGGCTATTAGGAACACTGAAGCTTTCTTT. Its translation: CASSRQGAIRNTEAFF.